This paragraph covers one T cell receptor beta chain sequence. V dropped 6 bases and J dropped 3 bases, with 9 bases sitting between them. The CDR3 runs to 12 residues. Per germline, CDR1 MNHEY and CDR2 SVGAGI. Vbeta (60) and Jbeta (13) primers were used in the PCR. Assay: immunoSEQ multiplex PCR; the TCRdb copy retains only in-frame clones and omits some. This sample has approximately 150,000 clones, with roughly 79% found just once. The data stem from a study of cytomegalovirus exposure and HLA in healthy donors. The sequence was collected from a male donor in good health and CMV-seronegative. The chain couples TRBV6-5 to TRBJ2-7; D gene ambiguous. Sequences were obtained from PBMCs. The CDR3 DNA follows: TGTGCCAGCAGGGGCATTCTCTACGAGCAGTACTTC. Amino acids: CASRGILYEQYF.